This TCR beta chain was captured by sequencing in a study of T cell responses to AZD1222 COVID-19 vaccine. With 4 bases clipped from V and 3 bases from J, the junction kept 8 bases outside the gene matches. The CDR3 contains 16 residues. The germline V gene encodes CDR1 SGHRS and CDR2 YFSETQ. The method was immunoSEQ multiplex PCR; TCRdb's version includes in-frame clones alone and lacks a portion of them. The sample lists around 180,000 clones; around 94% were seen once. Sequenced material: peripheral blood, taken 28 days after the second AZD1222 dose. This clonotype was obtained from an adult who received the AZD1222 COVID-19 vaccine. This chain links TRBV5-1 with TRBJ2-2; 8 positions agree with TRBD1. The CDR3 loop is CASSAILTGDTGELFF. The CDR3 DNA is TGCGCCAGCAGCGCGATATTGACAGGGGACACCGGGGAGCTGTTTTTT.